This entry lists 28 T cell receptor beta chains sequenced from one sample in a study of T-cell memory formation after mild COVID-19. TCRdb analysed the 5' RACE reads with MiXCR anew, one entry per CDR3 protein. The table shows fewer than 600,000 distinct CDR3 sequences, with roughly 21% occurring only once. The source material was PBMCs or a T cell subset sorted from them (not recorded which). These receptors were obtained from an adult woman who had mild COVID-19 (a few samples of this study predate the infection). Cell type and time point are not known.

V and J are TRBV4-3 and TRBJ2-1; D might be TRBD2 (6 bases). This CDR3 has 15 residues. The V and J ends lost 4 bases and 8 bases respectively, with 18 bases between them. Germline loops: CDR1 LGHNA, CDR2 YSLEER. Here the CDR3 DNA reads TGCGCCAGCAGCCTCGGGAGCTCCGTACGTTATGAGCAGTTCTTC. This gives the protein CASSLGSSVRYEQFF.

The table lists this clonotype with a few counts. The chain employs TRBV7-9 and TRBJ1-4, with 7 bases aligning to TRBD1. V lost 4 bases and J lost 8; bases outside the gene matches: 16. This CDR3 spans 17 amino acids. Germline CDR1 SEHNR, CDR2 FQNEAQ (reference sequence). The CDR3 DNA reads TGTGCCAGCAGCTCTACTAAACAGGGGCGAGGCATGGAAAAACTGTTTTTT. Its translation: CASSSTKQGRGMEKLFF.

This clonotype was detected a few times. The J gene is TRBJ2-2, the V gene TRBV4-1; 9 positions match TRBD1. V lost 4 bases to trimming and J lost 2 bases; unmatched junction nucleotides: 5. The CDR3 sequence is 16 residues long. The germline gives CDR1 MGHRA, CDR2 YSYEKL. The CDR3 sequence is CASSPGQGRNTGELFF. CDR3 sequence (DNA): TGCGCCAGCAGCCCAGGACAGGGGCGAAACACCGGGGAGCTGTTTTTT.

This clonotype was detected only a few times. The chain joins TRBV27 to TRBJ2-1; D is unclear. Between the trimmed V and J ends, which lost 8 bases and 5 bases, there was a span of 13 bases. This CDR3 is built from 13 residues. The germline CDR1 and CDR2 sequences are MNHEY and SMNVEV (reference sequence). Here the CDR3 DNA reads TGTGCCAGCTGGGTGAACGGTAACAATGAGCAGTTCTTC. Translating gives CASWVNGNNEQFF.

The CDR3, as DNA: TGCAGTGCTGGGCCAGGGGGTAGAGTGGACACTGAAGCTTTCTTT. This gives the protein CSAGPGGRVDTEAFF. The rearrangement uses TRBV20-1 and TRBJ1-1; 7 bases agree with TRBD1. This CDR3 is built from 15 residues. The J segment lost 3 bases and the V segment lost 5 bases, leaving 12 bases of the junction unmatched. Germline-derived CDR1 and CDR2 are DFQATT and SNEGSKA (reference sequence).

This clonotype was detected a few times. DNA for the CDR3: TGTGCCAGCAGCAGTTTAGCTATGAACACTGAAGCTTTCTTT. Translating gives CASSSLAMNTEAFF. This chain connects TRBV12-3 or TRBV12-4 to TRBJ1-1; D not certain. V was pared by 6 bases and J by 0 bases, with 11 bases between. The CDR3 totals 14 residues.

The chain couples TRBV4-2 to TRBJ2-6, with TRBD1 as a possible D gene (6 bases). Germline V gene data show CDR1 as LGHNA and CDR2 as YNFKEQ. The V gene lost 3 bases and the J gene lost 1 base, with 16 bases spanning the gap. This CDR3 contains 18 residues. The DNA of the CDR3 is TGTGCCAGCAGCCAGCTGGGGGCCCGGGGTTCTGGGGCCAACGTCCTGACTTTC. Translated, it gives CASSQLGARGSGANVLTF.

In its sample, this clonotype was seen a few times. The V and J genes are TRBV5-1 and TRBJ2-7; D is perhaps TRBD1 or TRBD2 (5 bases each). Germline V lookup: CDR1 SGHRS, CDR2 YFSETQ. Trimming removed 0 bases from V and 1 base from J, with 11 bases in between. The CDR3 runs 15 residues. CDR3 sequence reads: CASSLDGRESYEQYF. In nucleotides, the CDR3 is TGCGCCAGCAGCTTGGACGGCAGGGAGTCCTACGAGCAGTACTTC.

The table lists this clonotype with a few counts. The gene calls are TRBV3-1 and TRBJ1-2; no definite D call. The germline gives CDR1 LGHDT, CDR2 YNNKEL (reference sequence). Trimming stripped 1 base from V and 4 bases from J, with 10 bases between. The CDR3 is 14 residues long. CDR3 nucleotide sequence: TGTGCCAGCAGCCAAGGAACGGTGGGCTATGGCTACACCTTC. This translates into CASSQGTVGYGYTF.

This clonotype was picked up a small number of times. This rearrangement joins TRBV9 to TRBJ2-7; D is possibly TRBD2 (6 bases). This CDR3 comprises 14 residues. Trimming took 3 bases from V and 6 from J, leaving 16 bases between them. Germline lookup yields CDR1 SGDLS and CDR2 YYNGEE. CDR3 coding DNA: TGTGCCAGCAGCGCTACTAGCTTCGGGCGCGAGCAGTACTTC. This sequence encodes CASSATSFGREQYF.

This clonotype has a handful of counts. V gene TRBV6-5 combines with J gene TRBJ2-1; 10 bases fit TRBD1. The V gene end was trimmed by 4 bases and the J gene end by 8 bases; junction bases not matched to a gene: 11. This CDR3 has 16 residues. Germline V gives CDR1 MNHEY, CDR2 SVGAGI. In DNA form, the CDR3 reads TGTGCCAGCAGTTCTTTTCCGGGACAGGGGCTCGATGAGCAGTTCTTC. Its protein is CASSSFPGQGLDEQFF.

CDR3 sequence reads: CASSARGTNYGYTF. CDR3 bases: TGTGCCAGCAGTGCGAGGGGGACAAACTATGGCTACACCTTC. The rearrangement uses TRBV6-1 and TRBJ1-2; weak D call: TRBD1 (6 bases). Looked up from germline, CDR1 is MNHNS and CDR2 is SASEGT. Trimming left V 4 bases short and J 2 bases short, with 11 bases between. This CDR3 has 14 amino acids.

V gene TRBV7-9 combines with J gene TRBJ1-2; 8 bases match TRBD1. V trimming: 6 bases; J trimming: 4 bases; junction bases outside the gene matches: 4. CDR1 and CDR2 (germline): SEHNR, FQNEAQ (reference sequence). The CDR3 consists of 13 residues. CDR3 protein: CASRHDRGYGYTF. CDR3 DNA sequence: TGTGCCAGCAGACATGACAGGGGCTATGGCTACACCTTC.

The chain recombines TRBV2 with TRBJ2-2; D may be TRBD1 or TRBD2 (5 bases each). Germline V lookup: CDR1 SNHLY, CDR2 FYNNEI. The CDR3 runs 16 residues. V was cut by 10 bases and J by 1 base, with 19 bases left in between. Written as DNA, the CDR3 is TGTGCCACCGAGCCCCAGCCGGGACGGAACACCGGGGAGCTGTTTTTT. Translation gives CATEPQPGRNTGELFF. The full variable domain, with the rest looked up from reference TRBV2 and TRBJ2-2, is EPEVTQTPSHQVTQMGQEVILRCVPISNHLYFYWYRQILGQKVEFLVSFYNNEISEKSEIFDDQFSVERPDGSNFTLKIRSTKLEDSAMYFCATEPQPGRNTGELFFGEGSRLTVL.

In its sample, this clonotype was seen a few times. The chain joins TRBV27 to TRBJ1-2, with D perhaps TRBD1 (6 bases). The CDR3 is made up of 17 amino acids. Germline values: CDR1 MNHEY, CDR2 SMNVEV (reference sequence). V dropped 5 bases and J dropped 4 bases, with 23 bases sitting between them. The DNA of the CDR3 is TGTGCCAGCAGTCAACAGGGCGCATGGGGGACTATCTATGGCTACACCTTC. This translates into CASSQQGAWGTIYGYTF.

This clonotype was seen only a few times. This rearrangement joins TRBV7-9 to TRBJ2-2; D is undetermined. V gave up 2 bases and J gave up 0 bases, with 10 bases separating them. This CDR3 region has 16 residues. Germline CDR1 reads SEHNR; CDR2 reads FQNEAQ (reference sequence). For the CDR3, the DNA is TGTGCCAGCAGCTTACCCGCTAGGACGAACACCGGGGAGCTGTTTTTT. Translation: CASSLPARTNTGELFF. Complete variable domain (other parts from reference TRBV7-9 and TRBJ2-2): DTGVSQNPRHKITKRGQNVTFRCDPISEHNRLYWYRQTLGQGPEFLTYFQNEAQLEKSRLLSDRFSAERPKGSFSTLEIQRTEQGDSAMYLCASSLPARTNTGELFFGEGSRLTVL.

The chain uses TRBV12-5 and TRBJ2-5; 12 positions match TRBD2. V lost 0 bases, J lost 2 bases, and 13 bases stayed unmatched. CDR3 length: 20 amino acids. Germline lookup yields CDR1 LGHNT and CDR2 FRNRAP. The CDR3 region is CASGLVLLAGGPEGQETQYF. CDR3 nucleotides: TGTGCTAGTGGTTTGGTACTGCTAGCGGGAGGGCCAGAGGGTCAAGAGACCCAGTACTTC.

The chain has TRBV15 and TRBJ2-2; D gene unclear. The CDR3 length is 16 residues. Between the trimmed V and J ends, which lost 3 bases and 0 bases, there was a span of 11 bases. CDR1 is LNHNV, CDR2 YYDKDF, per germline (reference sequence). The CDR3 nucleotides are TGTGCCACCAGCAGGACCGGGCCCTCGAACACCGGGGAGCTGTTTTTT. Translating it yields CATSRTGPSNTGELFF.

Here the CDR3 DNA reads TGTGCCAGCAGTGAACCCAGTACTAACTATGGCTACACCTTC. This encodes CASSEPSTNYGYTF. The chain recombines TRBV2 with TRBJ1-2; D gene uncertain. The CDR3 totals 14 residues. The germline V gene encodes CDR1 SNHLY and CDR2 FYNNEI. Trimming took off 2 bases at V and 0 bases at J, with 7 bases between the two ends.

The genes are TRBV4-3 and TRBJ1-2; D possibly corresponds to TRBD1 (5 bases). V shed 2 bases and J shed 1 base, with 11 bases lying between them. The CDR3 loop spans 15 amino acids. The V gene's germline CDR1 is LGHNA and CDR2 YSLEER. The CDR3 nucleotides read TGCGCCAGCAGCCAATCCCAGGGAAATAACTATGGCTACACCTTC. Translated, it gives CASSQSQGNNYGYTF.

This clonotype showed up just a few times. This chain joins TRBV2 and TRBJ2-3; no clear D gene. The germline gives CDR1 SNHLY, CDR2 FYNNEI. Trimming removed 8 bases from V and 4 bases from J, with 16 bases in between. This CDR3 spans 14 amino acids. Here the CDR3 reads CASGSRVAADTQYF. DNA for the CDR3: TGTGCCAGCGGGTCTAGAGTGGCAGCAGATACGCAGTATTTT.

The chain has TRBV5-1 and TRBJ2-6; no definite D call. V lost 0 bases and J lost 0, with 7 bases in between. This CDR3 has 16 residues. Per germline, CDR1 SGHRS and CDR2 YFSETQ. The CDR3 protein is CASSLDFNSGANVLTF. CDR3 DNA: TGCGCCAGCAGCTTGGATTTTAACTCTGGGGCCAACGTCCTGACTTTC.

This chain uses TRBV5-1 with TRBJ2-3; D is uncertain. The germline V gene has CDR1 SGHRS and CDR2 YFSETQ. Trimming cost V 6 bases and J 4 bases, with 15 bases left between them. The CDR3 is 14 amino acids. The CDR3 loop reads CASTLSVESDTQYF. The CDR3 nucleotides are TGCGCCAGCACCCTCAGCGTCGAATCAGATACGCAGTATTTT.

The chain couples TRBV3-1 to TRBJ1-6; TRBD1 aligns across 9 bases. Germline lookup yields CDR1 LGHDT and CDR2 YNNKEL (reference sequence). After removal of 5 bases from V and 8 bases from J, the junction contained 7 bases not matched to a gene. The CDR3 sequence is 15 residues long. Here the CDR3 DNA reads TGTGCCAGCAGCGCCGGGACAGGGAGACATTCACCCCTCCACTTT. It is translated as CASSAGTGRHSPLHF.

This clonotype occurred a few times. V usage is TRBV7-3 and J usage is TRBJ2-7; D ambiguous. CDR3 size: 15 residues. V dropped 2 bases and J dropped 1 base, with 12 bases sitting between them. Germline CDR1 and CDR2: SGHTA and FQGTGA. The CDR3: CASSLDNGRSYEQYF. The CDR3, as DNA: TGTGCCAGCAGCTTAGACAACGGACGATCCTACGAGCAGTACTTC.

A few counts support this clonotype. This chain joins TRBV20-1 and TRBJ2-7; D perhaps matches TRBD2 (5 bases). The CDR3 is made up of 11 amino acids. With 1 base removed from V and 7 bases from J, the gap between germline ends came to 8 bases. Germline assignment: CDR1 DFQATT and CDR2 SNEGSKA (reference sequence). Here the CDR3 DNA reads TGCAGTGCTAGAGGGCGACTAGAGCAGTACTTC. Translating it yields CSARGRLEQYF.

This clonotype was found many times. The chain links TRBV5-1 to TRBJ2-7, with 10 bases lining up with TRBD1. V shed 4 bases, J shed 4 bases, and the junction held 8 bases outside the gene matches. Germline CDR1 is SGHRS and CDR2 is YFSETQ. CDR3 size: 15 residues. The CDR3 is CASSRGQDRGYEQYF. CDR3 in DNA: TGCGCCAGCAGCCGCGGCCAGGACAGGGGGTACGAGCAGTACTTC.

This clonotype came up many times. The rearrangement joins TRBV12-3 or TRBV12-4 to TRBJ2-2; 7 bases match TRBD1. V gave up 6 bases and J gave up 1 base; unmatched junction bases: 5. The CDR3 has 15 amino acids. DNA of the CDR3: TGTGCCAGCAGGACGGGACAGCTGAACACCGGGGAGCTGTTTTTT. It translates to CASRTGQLNTGELFF.